This T cell receptor beta chain was sequenced in a study of OX40 agonist ivuxolimab in advanced cancers. General study results and limits: On average, CD8+ T cells showed a greater number of expanded clones than CD4+.

About this clone itself: Its antigen is still unknown.

Profiled with immunoSEQ multiplex PCR; TCRdb holds only in-frame clones, not every one. The table has roughly 61,000 clones, about 81% seen once. With 6 bases removed from V and 13 bases from J, the gap between germline ends came to 12 bases. Per germline, CDR1 MNHNY and CDR2 SVGAGI (reference sequence). The CDR3 has 11 residues. The chain employs TRBV6-6 and TRBJ1-4; D is perhaps TRBD1 (5 bases). The TCR comes from an adult with an advanced solid tumor such as melanoma, head and neck, liver or kidney cancer. The source was CD4+ or CD8+ T cells sorted from blood, collected in a trial of the OX40 agonist ivuxolimab. CDR3 protein: CASRRDSSLFF. The DNA of the CDR3 is TGTGCCAGCAGAAGGGACTCTTCACTGTTTTTT.